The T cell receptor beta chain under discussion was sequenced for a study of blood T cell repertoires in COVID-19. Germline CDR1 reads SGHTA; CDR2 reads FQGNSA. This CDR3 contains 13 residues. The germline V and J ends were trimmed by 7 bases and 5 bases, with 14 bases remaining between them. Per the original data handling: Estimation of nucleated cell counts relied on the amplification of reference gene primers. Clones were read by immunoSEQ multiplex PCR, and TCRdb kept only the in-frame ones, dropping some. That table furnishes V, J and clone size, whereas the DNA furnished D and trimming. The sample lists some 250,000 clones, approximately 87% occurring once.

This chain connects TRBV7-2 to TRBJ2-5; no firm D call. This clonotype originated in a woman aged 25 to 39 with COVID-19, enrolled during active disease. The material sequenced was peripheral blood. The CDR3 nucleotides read TGTGCCAGCACCCCGACCCGACTGGAGACCCAGTACTTC. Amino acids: CASTPTRLETQYF.